One and the same sample provided the 24 T cell receptor beta chains below, sequenced in a study of persistence of HIV-infected CD4 T cells. This was the immunoSEQ version 4 assay in survey mode. Generated by immunoSEQ multiplex PCR, the TCRdb table keeps only in-frame clones and is missing some. The sample lists more than 45,000 clones, about 80% seen once, with about 3% in the top ten. Stimulation used 9 to 10 ug/mL lysate from CMV-infected fibroblasts. Sorted nonresponding memory CD4+ T cells were CD40L-negative, CD69-negative, CD45RO-high. What these receptors recognize is not known. Source: CD4+ T cells sorted from PBMCs after roughly 18-hour stimulation, taken from a patient who received antiretroviral therapy. These receptor sequences come from an adult man with HIV who was CMV-seropositive.

A single count supports this clone. The genes are TRBV5-1 and TRBJ2-6, with unresolved D. With 4 bases removed from V and 1 base from J, the gap between germline ends came to 9 bases. Germline V gene data show CDR1 as SGHRS and CDR2 as YFSETQ. CDR3 size: 15 residues. DNA of the CDR3: TGCGCCAGCAGCCGTGAGTTTTCTGGGGCCAACGTCCTGACTTTC. Amino acid sequence: CASSREFSGANVLTF.

The gene calls are TRBV28 and TRBJ2-2; TRBD2 might be the D (5 bases). Germline V gives CDR1 MDHEN, CDR2 SYDVKM. Deletions cut 3 bases from V and 6 bases from J, with 14 bases between. The CDR3 runs to 15 residues. DNA for the CDR3: TGTGCCAGCAGTTTGGGGATGCGGGTCGCCGGGGAGCTGTTTTTT. As protein: CASSLGMRVAGELFF.

This rearrangement joins TRBV4-2 to TRBJ1-3; D not resolved. The CDR3 loop spans 16 amino acids. V lost 4 bases to trimming and J lost 0 bases, with 13 bases between them. The germline V gene encodes CDR1 LGHNA and CDR2 YNFKEQ. CDR3 loop: CASSLGPRSSGNTIYF. Here the CDR3 DNA reads TGTGCCAGCAGCCTGGGCCCCAGAAGCTCTGGAAACACCATATATTTT.

The chain links TRBV5-6 to TRBJ2-5; D remains ambiguous. The ends were cut back, 1 base at V and 2 bases at J, with 9 bases in the middle. Germline values: CDR1 SGHDT, CDR2 YYEEEE. There are 14 residues in the CDR3. The CDR3 DNA reads as TGTGCCAGCAGCTTGTCACGGCGGCAAGAGACCCAGTACTTC. This translates into CASSLSRRQETQYF.

This clone appeared a few times. The chain links TRBV27 to TRBJ1-3; maybe TRBD1 (6 bases). Trimming shortened V by 7 bases and J by 4 bases, and 17 bases separated the two germline ends. The CDR3 contains 15 residues. CDR1 is MNHEY, CDR2 SMNVEV, per germline (reference sequence). The CDR3 bases are TGTGCCAGCACCAATTCAGGGGCTGCGGGAAACACCATATATTTT. Translation: CASTNSGAAGNTIYF.

The chain recombines TRBV7-9 with TRBJ1-1; the D is unclear. Looked up from germline, CDR1 is SEHNR and CDR2 is FQNEAQ (reference sequence). Between the trimmed V and J ends, which lost 0 bases and 7 bases, there was a span of 9 bases. The CDR3 is 13 amino acids. The CDR3 DNA is TGTGCCAGCAGCTTAGCGTGGGCAGTTGAAGCTTTCTTT. It is translated as CASSLAWAVEAFF. The whole variable domain, remainder taken from reference TRBV7-9 and TRBJ1-1, is DTGVSQNPRHKITKRGQNVTFRCDPISEHNRLYWYRQTLGQGPEFLTYFQNEAQLEKSRLLSDRFSAERPKGSFSTLEIQRTEQGDSAMYLCASSLAWAVEAFFGQGTRLTVV.

The genes are TRBV25-1 and TRBJ2-1; the match to TRBD1 covers 9 bases. V dropped 1 base and J dropped 9; count of bases not matched to a gene: 13. Germline V gives CDR1 MGHDK, CDR2 SYGVNS. This CDR3 has 17 amino acids. The CDR3 DNA reads as TGTGCCAGCAGTGAATGGGTCGGGACAGGGTCATTACTTGAGCAGTTCTTC. This translates into CASSEWVGTGSLLEQFF.

This rearrangement joins TRBV2 to TRBJ2-3, with 10 nucleotides matching TRBD2. The length of the CDR3 is 18 residues. V gave up 2 bases and J gave up 0 bases; unmatched junction bases: 8. Per the germline V gene, CDR1 is SNHLY and CDR2 is FYNNEI. CDR3 region: CASSETLGLAASTDTQYF. CDR3 DNA: TGTGCCAGCAGTGAAACGCTCGGACTAGCGGCAAGCACAGATACGCAGTATTTT.

This chain uses TRBV14 with TRBJ1-1, with D unresolved. V lost 4 bases, J lost 1 base, and 13 bases lay in between. The CDR3 is 15 residues long. The germline V gene has CDR1 SGHDN and CDR2 FVKESK. The CDR3 DNA reads TGTGCCAGCAGCCCTGTGGGATCCCCGAACACTGAAGCTTTCTTT. This sequence encodes CASSPVGSPNTEAFF.

The chain is built from TRBV2 and TRBJ1-2; possibly TRBD1 for D (6 bases). Trimming pared 4 bases from V and 4 bases from J, leaving 13 bases between. This CDR3 is 14 amino acids long. Germline assignment: CDR1 SNHLY and CDR2 FYNNEI. CDR3 DNA sequence: TGTGCCAGCAGTGTTAAGGGGGACTTCTATGGCTACACCTTC. It encodes CASSVKGDFYGYTF.

The chain is built from TRBV4-2 and TRBJ1-2; the D is unclear. The length of the CDR3 is 15 residues. Trimming removed 1 base from V and 6 bases from J, with 15 bases in between. CDR1 and CDR2 from the germline V gene are LGHNA and YNFKEQ. CDR3 loop: CASSQVHRTGHGYTF. The CDR3 DNA reads TGTGCCAGCAGCCAAGTTCACAGAACGGGCCATGGCTACACCTTC.

The rearrangement links TRBV7-2 to TRBJ1-1; D not resolved. The CDR3 is 14 amino acids. The ends were cut back, 5 bases at V and 2 bases at J, with 12 bases in the middle. Germline loops: CDR1 SGHTA, CDR2 FQGNSA. CDR3: CASSPTELNTEAFF. For the CDR3, the DNA is TGTGCCAGCAGCCCAACAGAGCTTAACACTGAAGCTTTCTTT.

The chain combines TRBV7-2 with TRBJ2-5, with TRBD2 matching 8 bases. Germline values: CDR1 SGHTA, CDR2 FQGNSA. V shed 5 bases, J shed 1 base, and the junction held 9 bases outside the gene matches. The CDR3 extends over 16 amino acids. This CDR3 is CASSLLSGGPQETQYF. The DNA of the CDR3 is TGTGCCAGCAGCCTACTATCGGGGGGGCCCCAAGAGACCCAGTACTTC.

The chain couples TRBV19 to TRBJ2-2; 11 bases match TRBD1. The CDR3 length is 16 residues. J gave up 5 bases and V 4 bases, and 6 bases lay outside the gene matches. From germline, CDR1 is LNHDA and CDR2 SQIVND (reference sequence). This chain's CDR3 is CASSRTGGRGTGELFF. Here the CDR3 DNA reads TGTGCCAGTAGTAGGACAGGGGGCCGGGGAACCGGGGAGCTGTTTTTT.

The chain links TRBV5-1 to TRBJ2-1; possible D gene TRBD1, 6 bases. With 4 bases removed from V and 2 bases from J, the gap between germline ends came to 13 bases. The CDR3 consists of 15 residues. Germline V gene data show CDR1 as SGHRS and CDR2 as YFSETQ. CDR3 loop: CASSQDSPTYNEQFF. The DNA for the CDR3 is TGCGCCAGCAGCCAGGACAGTCCCACCTACAATGAGCAGTTCTTC.

This clone occurred a few times. The rearrangement uses TRBV18 and TRBJ1-3, with unresolved D. V was shortened by 4 bases and J by 0 bases, with 13 bases between the two germline ends. CDR3 length equals 16 residues. Germline V gives CDR1 KGHSH, CDR2 LQKENI. DNA for the CDR3: TGTGCCAGCTCACAAAGTCCCGGGAACTCTGGAAACACCATATATTTT. Translation gives CASSQSPGNSGNTIYF.

V usage is TRBV24-1 and J usage is TRBJ1-5, with TRBD1 matching over 12 bases. The CDR3 contains 15 residues. The J segment lost 6 bases and the V segment lost 4 bases, leaving 3 bases of the junction unmatched. The germline V gene encodes CDR1 KGHDR and CDR2 SFDVKD. The CDR3 sequence: CATSDGTGGSQPQHF. The CDR3, as DNA: TGTGCCACCAGTGACGGGACAGGGGGCAGTCAGCCCCAGCATTTT.

The J gene is TRBJ1-5, the V gene TRBV7-9, with D tentatively TRBD1 (6 bases). CDR3 length: 16 amino acids. Per germline, CDR1 SEHNR and CDR2 FQNEAQ (reference sequence). V was shortened by 1 base and J by 2 bases, with 12 bases between the two germline ends. CDR3 bases: TGTGCCAGCAGCTTAGGGGGGGCAGGGGGCAATCAGCCCCAGCATTTT. Its translation: CASSLGGAGGNQPQHF.

J is TRBJ2-3 and V is TRBV20-1; 10 nucleotides match TRBD2. V lost 3 bases to trimming and J lost 3 bases; unmatched junction nucleotides: 12. Germline CDR1 DFQATT, CDR2 SNEGSKA (reference sequence). The CDR3 length is 17 residues. In DNA, the CDR3 is TGCAGTGCTAGTCTAGCGGGAGTGTTAGGGATGACAGATACGCAGTATTTT. This sequence encodes CSASLAGVLGMTDTQYF.

The chain combines TRBV6-1 with TRBJ1-5, with D unresolved. The CDR3 extends over 14 amino acids. The germline V gene encodes CDR1 MNHNS and CDR2 SASEGT. Deletions cut 2 bases from V and 5 bases from J, with 10 bases between. As DNA, the CDR3 is TGTGCCAGCAGTGAACCGTGGATTGATCAGCCCCAGCATTTT. Its translation: CASSEPWIDQPQHF.

The J gene is TRBJ1-6, the V gene TRBV10-3; D unclear. This CDR3 is 14 amino acids long. Per the germline V gene, CDR1 is ENHRY and CDR2 is SYGVKD. Trimming shortened V by 6 bases and J by 10 bases, and 16 bases separated the two germline ends. CDR3 residues: CAISEDTGRSPLHF. In DNA form, the CDR3 reads TGTGCCATCAGCGAAGACACGGGCCGCTCACCCCTCCACTTT.

V gene TRBV7-2 combines with J gene TRBJ1-1; D is unclear. There are 13 residues in the CDR3. CDR1 and CDR2 (germline): SGHTA, FQGNSA. V was pared by 4 bases and J by 6 bases, with 12 bases between. The CDR3: CASSSRPSSEAFF. CDR3 bases: TGTGCCAGCAGCTCCCGGCCCTCTTCTGAAGCTTTCTTT.

V and J are TRBV19 and TRBJ1-6, with 8 bases that match TRBD1. Trimming at V came to 5 bases and at J to 5 bases, leaving 5 bases not matched to a gene. The CDR3 runs to 15 residues. Germline lookup yields CDR1 LNHDA and CDR2 SQIVND (reference sequence). The CDR3 protein is CASSPRTGNNSPLHF. The CDR3 DNA reads as TGTGCCAGTAGTCCTAGGACAGGGAATAATTCACCCCTCCACTTT.

V is TRBV6-5 and J is TRBJ1-4; D is undetermined. Trimming pared 4 bases from V and 11 bases from J, leaving 14 bases between. The CDR3 is 13 amino acids. Germline V lookup: CDR1 MNHEY, CDR2 SVGAGI. For the CDR3, the DNA is TGTGCCAGCAGTTCGGACCGCCGAGGGAAACTGTTTTTT. It yields the protein CASSSDRRGKLFF.